This TCR beta chain emerged from a study of blood T cell repertoires in COVID-19. Study context: The study drew acute and convalescent COVID-19 samples from the United States, Italy and Spain. In each case, the material was cDNA or gDNA derived from T cells, B-cell-depleted T cells, or PBMCs.

Germline V CDR1 and CDR2: LNHDA, SQIVND (reference sequence). This CDR3 spans 16 amino acids. The V gene end was trimmed by 7 bases and the J gene end by 2 bases; junction bases not matched to a gene: 11. How the authors handled the data: Amplification with reference gene primers provided the estimates of nucleated cell counts. The table came from immunoSEQ multiplex PCR; TCRdb's copy has only in-frame clones and leaves some out. The DNA gave D and trimming, while V, J and clone size come from that table. This table has about 120,000 clones, approximately 81% appearing once. The TCR comes from an elderly woman with acute or convalescent COVID-19. The chain uses TRBV19 and TRBJ1-5; TRBD1 matches at 7 bases. Sequencing was done on a sample of peripheral blood. CDR3 residues: CASIERGTAGNQPQHF. For the CDR3, the DNA is TGTGCCAGTATCGAAAGGGGGACAGCAGGCAATCAGCCCCAGCATTTT.